This T cell receptor (beta chain) was captured by sequencing in a study of resident and recirculating memory T cells in vitiligo. A note on this clone: Its antigen is undetermined.

The CDR3 is 15 amino acids. V was trimmed by 1 base and J by 4 bases, leaving 15 bases between them. From germline, CDR1 is SGHRS and CDR2 YFSETQ. Notes on the study in general: Clonality differed among vitiligo lesions, with no unique dominant clone.

Sequenced by immunoSEQ multiplex PCR; TCRdb stores in-frame clones only, minus some. The sample carries roughly 76,000 clones, 80% to 95% recorded once. The V gene is TRBV5-1, the J gene TRBJ2-7; D may be TRBD1 (5 bases). The material sequenced was blood. The sequence came from a male donor with vitiligo. DNA for the CDR3: TGCGCCAGCAGCTTGAACGGGCAGGGCCCTTACGAGCAGTACTTC. This translates into CASSLNGQGPYEQYF.